This T cell receptor beta chain stems from a study of cytomegalovirus exposure and HLA in healthy donors. Findings of the study overall: Most observed TCR sequences were rare, whereas some public TCRs were detected in many donors. It was reported that the classifier diagnosed cytomegalovirus status with high specificity and sensitivity in both the original and validation cohorts. The tendency of first-cohort TCR clusters to co-occur in the 120 validation repertoires was the finding of a later analysis.

V lost 7 bases to trimming and J lost 6 bases, with 12 bases between them. The CDR3 totals 12 residues. The germline gives CDR1 MDHEN, CDR2 SYDVKM. Separate from the roughly 730-subject first cohort, the roughly 120-subject validation cohort was the one that the donors belonged to. The data were produced by immunoSEQ multiplex PCR, yet TCRdb's version contains in-frame clones alone and is incomplete. The table shows more than 120,000 clones, with around 87% occurring only once. Comments on this clone: What it binds is unknown.

This chain links TRBV28 with TRBJ1-2; D is possibly TRBD1 (6 bases). The receptor was derived from a man younger than 35 in good health and CMV-seropositive. The specimen was PBMCs. For the CDR3, the DNA is TGTGCCAGCACGGACAGCCGGAATGGCTACACCTTC. Protein sequence: CASTDSRNGYTF.